A selection of T cell receptor beta chains follows, all from one sample in a study of Ad26.COV2.S vaccination and SARS-CoV-2 variants. The assay was immunoSEQ multiplex PCR, and TCRdb's table has in-frame clones only and misses some. The data contain 85,000 to 95,000 clones, 82% of them singletons. The source material was peripheral blood, sampled after recovery from COVID-19. All receptors derive from a human donor who had recovered from COVID-19. CDR3s include the opening cysteine and the closing phenylalanine or tryptophan. A D gene is named only where the DNA matches it firmly. The listing skips clone size in some rows; elsewhere it reads once, few, many or a size class.

clone_size | j_call | d_call | v_call | cdr3_nt | cdr3_aa
few | TRBJ1-5 | . | TRBV28 | TGTGCCAGCAGTTCCCGGACGGGGCCGGGGCAGCCCCAGCATTTT | CASSSRTGPGQPQHF
once | TRBJ2-2 | TRBD1 | TRBV28 | TGTGCCAGCACTTTATGGGCAGGGGGCTCCACCGGGGAGCTGTTTTTT | CASTLWAGGSTGELFF
. | TRBJ2-7 | TRBD1 | TRBV11-3 | TGTGCCAGCAGCTTAGACAAGGGACAGGGATCCTACGAGCAGTACTTC | CASSLDKGQGSYEQYF
. | TRBJ1-2 | . | TRBV28 | TGTGCCAGCAGTAAGTCGAGGGTTAACTATGGCTACACCTTC | CASSKSRVNYGYTF
. | TRBJ1-5 | TRBD1 | TRBV2 | TGTGCCAGCAGAAAAGACAGGGTTGGGAATCAGCCCCAGCATTTT | CASRKDRVGNQPQHF
. | TRBJ2-7 | TRBD2 | TRBV4-1 | TGCGCCAGCAGCCAAGATCTAGCGGGCACCTACGAGCAGTACTTC | CASSQDLAGTYEQYF
few | TRBJ1-2 | . | TRBV6-6 | TGTGCCAGCACCATACAGAGTCAGGGGATCGGCTACACCTTC | CASTIQSQGIGYTF
. | TRBJ2-5 | TRBD2 | TRBV15 | TGTGCCACCAGTAGCGGGGCGAGACAAGAGACCCAGTACTTC | CATSSGARQETQYF
. | TRBJ1-5 | . | TRBV4-1 | TGCGCCAGCAGCCACTTTAGCAATCAGCCCCAGCATTTT | CASSHFSNQPQHF
. | TRBJ1-2 | . | TRBV7-9 | TGTGCCAGCAGCTTAGCTCGGGGGCAGGGGTCCTATGGCTACACCTTC | CASSLARGQGSYGYTF
. | TRBJ2-7 | TRBD2 | TRBV5-4 | TGTGCCAGCAGCGCGCCTACTAGCGGGAGGGCCTACGAGCAGTACTTC | CASSAPTSGRAYEQYF
. | TRBJ1-6 | . | TRBV9 | TGTGCCAGCAGCCCCTCCAGTACGTCCTATAATTCACCCCTCCACTTT | CASSPSSTSYNSPLHF
. | TRBJ2-5 | . | TRBV19 | TGTGCCAGTAGTCCCTCGGGAGCACGAAAGACCCAGTACTTC | CASSPSGARKTQYF
. | TRBJ2-2 | . | TRBV11-1 | TGTGCCAGCAGCTTACGGGGGGCTGGGGAGCTGTTTTTT | CASSLRGAGELFF
. | TRBJ2-1 | TRBD2 | TRBV7-2 | TGTGCCAGCAGGGCCGGGACTAGCGGGACCTCCTACTACACTGAGCAGTTCTTC | CASRAGTSGTSYYTEQFF
. | TRBJ2-5 | . | TRBV12-5 | TGTGCTAGTGGTTTGGGTCAGACTGGGGCAGAGACCCAGTACTTC | CASGLGQTGAETQYF
. | TRBJ2-3 | . | TRBV27 | TGTGCCAGCAGTCCCCCTCCCGGTACGGATACGCAGTATTTT | CASSPPPGTDTQYF
. | TRBJ2-1 | . | TRBV3-1/TRBV3-2 | TGTGCCAGCAGCCAAGACGTCAAGGCTGAGCAGTTCTTC | CASSQDVKAEQFF
. | TRBJ1-1 | . | TRBV29-1 | TGCAGCGTTGAAGACACACTTGAAGCTTTCTTT | CSVEDTLEAFF
. | TRBJ1-5 | . | TRBV4-2 | TGTGCCAGCAGCCAAGTCAGGGGAAATCAGCCCCAGCATTTT | CASSQVRGNQPQHF
once | TRBJ1-2 | . | TRBV12-3/TRBV12-4 | TGTGCCAGCGGTGGGGGCCCTAACTATGGCTACACCTTC | CASGGGPNYGYTF
. | TRBJ2-1 | . | TRBV4-1 | TGCGCCAGCAGCCTTTACAATGAGCAGTTCTTC | CASSLYNEQFF
. | TRBJ2-3 | . | TRBV7-8 | TGTGCCAGCAGCTTGATAGCTCTCGCCACAGATACGCAGTATTTT | CASSLIALATDTQYF
. | TRBJ2-5 | . | TRBV3-1/TRBV3-2 | TGTGCCAGCAGCCGCGGGGCGGGGGAGACCCAGTACTTC | CASSRGAGETQYF